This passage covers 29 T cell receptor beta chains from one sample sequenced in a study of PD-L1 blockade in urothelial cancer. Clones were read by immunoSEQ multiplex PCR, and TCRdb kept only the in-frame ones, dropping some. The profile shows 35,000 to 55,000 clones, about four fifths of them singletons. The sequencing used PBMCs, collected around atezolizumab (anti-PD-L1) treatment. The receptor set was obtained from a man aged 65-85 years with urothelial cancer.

CDR3 DNA: TGTGCCAGCAGCTTAACATCTGGTGGAGAGTCCTACGAGCAGTACTTC. It codes for CASSLTSGGESYEQYF. The V gene is TRBV7-8, the J gene TRBJ2-7; D uncertain. The CDR3 is made up of 16 amino acids. V lost 2 bases and J 1 base, leaving 15 bases between the germline ends. Per germline, CDR1 SGHVS and CDR2 FQNEAQ. The entire variable domain, with the rest obtained from reference TRBV7-8 and TRBJ2-7, is as follows: GAGVSQSPRYKVAKRGQDVALRCDPISGHVSLFWYQQALGQGPEFLTYFQNEAQLDKSGLPSDRFFAERPEGSVSTLKIQRTQQEDSAVYLCASSLTSGGESYEQYFGPGTRLTVT.

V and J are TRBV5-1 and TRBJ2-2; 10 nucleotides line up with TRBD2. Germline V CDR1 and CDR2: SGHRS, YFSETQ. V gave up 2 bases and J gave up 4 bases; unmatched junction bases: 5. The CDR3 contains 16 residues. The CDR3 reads CASSLQSGRATGELFF. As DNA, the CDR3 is TGCGCCAGCAGCTTACAAAGCGGGAGGGCCACCGGGGAGCTGTTTTTT.

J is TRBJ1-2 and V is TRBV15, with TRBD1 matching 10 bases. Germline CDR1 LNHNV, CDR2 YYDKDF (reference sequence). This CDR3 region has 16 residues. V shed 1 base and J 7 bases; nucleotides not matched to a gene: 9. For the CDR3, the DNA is TGTGCCACCAGCAGAGTGGCCCAGACAGGGGGCTTTGGCTACACCTTC. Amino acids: CATSRVAQTGGFGYTF.

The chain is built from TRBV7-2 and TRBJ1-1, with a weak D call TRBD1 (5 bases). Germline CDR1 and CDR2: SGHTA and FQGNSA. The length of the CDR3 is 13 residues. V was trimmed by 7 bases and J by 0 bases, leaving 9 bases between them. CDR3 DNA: TGTGCCAGCAAAAACAGGATGAACACTGAAGCTTTCTTT. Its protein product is CASKNRMNTEAFF.

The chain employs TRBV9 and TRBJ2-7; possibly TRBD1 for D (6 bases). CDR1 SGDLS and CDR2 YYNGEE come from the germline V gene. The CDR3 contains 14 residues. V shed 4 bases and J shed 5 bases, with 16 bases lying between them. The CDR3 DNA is TGTGCCAGCAGCCCCCTCAGGGGCCGCGACGAGCAGTACTTC. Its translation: CASSPLRGRDEQYF.

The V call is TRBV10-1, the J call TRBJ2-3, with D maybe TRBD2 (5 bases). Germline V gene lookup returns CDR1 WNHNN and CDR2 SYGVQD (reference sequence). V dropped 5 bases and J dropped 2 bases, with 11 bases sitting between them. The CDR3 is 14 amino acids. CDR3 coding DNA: TGCGCCAGCAGTTCTGGACTGTTCACAGATACGCAGTATTTT. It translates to CASSSGLFTDTQYF.

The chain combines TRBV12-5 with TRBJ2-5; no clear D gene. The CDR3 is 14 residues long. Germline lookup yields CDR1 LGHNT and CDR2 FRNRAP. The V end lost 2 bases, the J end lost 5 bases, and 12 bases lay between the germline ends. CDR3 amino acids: CASGLYAPQETQYF. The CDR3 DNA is TGTGCTAGTGGTTTGTACGCACCCCAGGAGACCCAGTACTTC.

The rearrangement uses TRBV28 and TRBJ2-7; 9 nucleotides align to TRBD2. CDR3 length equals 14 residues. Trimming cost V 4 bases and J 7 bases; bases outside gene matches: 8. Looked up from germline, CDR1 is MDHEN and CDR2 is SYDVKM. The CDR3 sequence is CASSWVSGSDEQYF. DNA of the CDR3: TGTGCCAGCAGTTGGGTTAGCGGGAGTGATGAGCAGTACTTC.

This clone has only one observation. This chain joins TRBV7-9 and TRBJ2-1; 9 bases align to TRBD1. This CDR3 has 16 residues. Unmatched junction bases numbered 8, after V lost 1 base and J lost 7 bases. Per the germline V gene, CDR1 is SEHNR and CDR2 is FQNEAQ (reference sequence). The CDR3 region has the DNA TGTGCCAGCAGCTTAGACAGGGGGCTTAGGCGGAATGAGCAGTTCTTC. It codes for CASSLDRGLRRNEQFF.

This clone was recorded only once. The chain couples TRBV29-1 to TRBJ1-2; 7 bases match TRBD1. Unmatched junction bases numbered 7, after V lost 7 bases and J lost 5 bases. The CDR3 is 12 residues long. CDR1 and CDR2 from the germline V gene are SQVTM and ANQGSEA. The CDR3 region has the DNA TGCAGCGCAACGACAGGGACTTATGGCTACACCTTC. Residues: CSATTGTYGYTF.

The CDR3 loop is CSVSRTVGGYGYTF. CDR3 in DNA: TGCAGCGTAAGCAGAACAGTAGGAGGGTATGGCTACACCTTC. The chain employs TRBV29-1 and TRBJ1-2; D call uncertain. Per germline, CDR1 SQVTM and CDR2 ANQGSEA. With 6 bases removed from V and 5 bases from J, the gap between germline ends came to 19 bases. The CDR3 has 14 amino acids.

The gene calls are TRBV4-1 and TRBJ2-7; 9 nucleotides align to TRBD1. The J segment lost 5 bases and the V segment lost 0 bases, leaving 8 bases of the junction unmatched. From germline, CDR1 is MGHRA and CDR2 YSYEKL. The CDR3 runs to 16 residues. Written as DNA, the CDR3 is TGCGCCAGCAGCCAAGATGCAGGACAGGGGACAAACGAGCAGTACTTC. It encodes CASSQDAGQGTNEQYF.

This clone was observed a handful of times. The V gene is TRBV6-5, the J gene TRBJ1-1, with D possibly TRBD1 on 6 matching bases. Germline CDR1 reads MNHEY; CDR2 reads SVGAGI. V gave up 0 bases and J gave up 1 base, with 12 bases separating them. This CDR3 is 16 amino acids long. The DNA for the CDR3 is TGTGCCAGCAGTTACTCCGGGGGGCAATCGAACACTGAAGCTTTCTTT. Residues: CASSYSGGQSNTEAFF.

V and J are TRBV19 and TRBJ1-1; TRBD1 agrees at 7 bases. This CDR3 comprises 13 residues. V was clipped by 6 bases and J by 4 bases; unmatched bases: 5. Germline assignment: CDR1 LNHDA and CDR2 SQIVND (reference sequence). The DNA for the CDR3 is TGTGCCAGTAGCTCCGACAGGGCCACTGAAGCTTTCTTT. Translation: CASSSDRATEAFF.

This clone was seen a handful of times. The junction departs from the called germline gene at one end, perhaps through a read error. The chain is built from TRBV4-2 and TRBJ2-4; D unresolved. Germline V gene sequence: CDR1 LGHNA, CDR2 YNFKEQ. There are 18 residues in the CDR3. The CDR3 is CASSQDPSYILAKNIQYF. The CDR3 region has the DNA TGTGCCAGCAGTCAAGATCCCAGTTATATATTAGCCAAAAACATTCAGTACTTC.

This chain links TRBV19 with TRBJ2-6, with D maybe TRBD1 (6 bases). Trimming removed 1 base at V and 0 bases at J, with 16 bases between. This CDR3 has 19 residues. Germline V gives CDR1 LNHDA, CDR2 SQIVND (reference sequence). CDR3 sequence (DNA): TGTGCCAGTAGTATAGGTGCAGGGGCCGCATCCTCTGGGGCCAACGTCCTGACTTTC. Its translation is CASSIGAGAASSGANVLTF.

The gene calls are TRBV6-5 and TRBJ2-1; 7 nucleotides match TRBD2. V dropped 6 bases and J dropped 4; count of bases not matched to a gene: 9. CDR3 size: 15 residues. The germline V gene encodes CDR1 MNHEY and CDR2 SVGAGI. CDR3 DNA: TGTGCCAGCAGGCTGGCGCGGGAGTCTTACAATGAGCAGTTCTTC. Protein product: CASRLARESYNEQFF.

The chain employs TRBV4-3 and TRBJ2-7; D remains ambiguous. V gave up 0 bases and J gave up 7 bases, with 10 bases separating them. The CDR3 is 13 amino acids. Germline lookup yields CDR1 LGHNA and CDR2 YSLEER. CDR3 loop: CASSQEVVGEQYF. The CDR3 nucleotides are TGCGCCAGCAGCCAAGAAGTCGTCGGGGAGCAGTACTTC.

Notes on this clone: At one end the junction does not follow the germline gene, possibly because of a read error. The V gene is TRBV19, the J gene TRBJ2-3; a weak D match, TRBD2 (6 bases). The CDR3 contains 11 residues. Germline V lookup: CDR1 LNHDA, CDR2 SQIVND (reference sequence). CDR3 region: CASSFGGRPAF. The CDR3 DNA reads TGTGCCAGTAGTTTTGGGGGGAGACCGGCTTTT.

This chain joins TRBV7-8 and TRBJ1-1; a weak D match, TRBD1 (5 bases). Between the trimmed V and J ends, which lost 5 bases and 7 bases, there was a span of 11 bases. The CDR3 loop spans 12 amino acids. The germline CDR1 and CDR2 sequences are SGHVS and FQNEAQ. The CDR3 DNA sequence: TGTGCCAGCAGCAGCCAGGGATTTGAAGCTTTCTTT. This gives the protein CASSSQGFEAFF. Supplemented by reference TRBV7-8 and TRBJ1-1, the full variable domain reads GAGVSQSPRYKVAKRGQDVALRCDPISGHVSLFWYQQALGQGPEFLTYFQNEAQLDKSGLPSDRFFAERPEGSVSTLKIQRTQQEDSAVYLCASSSQGFEAFFGQGTRLTVV.

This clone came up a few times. This CDR3 is CASRSATSGSYEQYF. Here the CDR3 DNA reads TGTGCCAGCAGGTCGGCTACTAGCGGATCCTACGAGCAGTACTTC. The chain couples TRBV2 to TRBJ2-7, with 8 bases matching TRBD2. CDR3 length: 15 residues. The junction had 8 bases not matched to a gene; V was cut back by 6 bases and J by 1 base. Germline V gene sequence: CDR1 SNHLY, CDR2 FYNNEI.

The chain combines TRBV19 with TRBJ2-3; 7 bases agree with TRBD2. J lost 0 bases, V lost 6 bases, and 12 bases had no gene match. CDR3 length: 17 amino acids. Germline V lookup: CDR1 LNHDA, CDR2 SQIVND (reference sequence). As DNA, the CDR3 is TGTGCCAGTAGAGGGCCGACTAGCAGACAGAGCACAGATACGCAGTATTTT. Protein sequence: CASRGPTSRQSTDTQYF. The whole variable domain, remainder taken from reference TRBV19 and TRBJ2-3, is DGGITQSPKYLFRKEGQNVTLSCEQNLNHDAMYWYRQDPGQGLRLIYYSQIVNDFQKGDIAEGYSVSREKKESFPLTVTSAQKNPTAFYLCASRGPTSRQSTDTQYFGPGTRLTVL.

CDR3 bases: TGTGCCAGCAGTGAAGCGGGTTTGAGCGGTGCCAACGTCCTGACTTTC. Its protein is CASSEAGLSGANVLTF. The chain joins TRBV6-1 to TRBJ2-6, with D maybe TRBD2 (5 bases). Deletions cut 0 bases from V and 7 bases from J, with 13 bases between. Germline-derived CDR1 and CDR2 are MNHNS and SASEGT. This CDR3 has 16 amino acids.

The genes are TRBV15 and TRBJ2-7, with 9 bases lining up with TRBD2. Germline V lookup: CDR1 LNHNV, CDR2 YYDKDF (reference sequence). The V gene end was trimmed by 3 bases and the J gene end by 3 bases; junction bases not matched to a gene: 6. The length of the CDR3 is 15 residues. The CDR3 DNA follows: TGTGCCACCAGCAGGGAGCGGGAGGACTACTACGAGCAGTACTTC. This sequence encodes CATSREREDYYEQYF.

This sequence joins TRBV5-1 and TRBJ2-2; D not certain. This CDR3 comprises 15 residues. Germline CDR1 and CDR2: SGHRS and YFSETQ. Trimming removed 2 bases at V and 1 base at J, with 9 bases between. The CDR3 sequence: CASSFSSGNTGELFF. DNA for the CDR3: TGCGCCAGCAGCTTCTCCTCAGGGAACACCGGGGAGCTGTTTTTT.

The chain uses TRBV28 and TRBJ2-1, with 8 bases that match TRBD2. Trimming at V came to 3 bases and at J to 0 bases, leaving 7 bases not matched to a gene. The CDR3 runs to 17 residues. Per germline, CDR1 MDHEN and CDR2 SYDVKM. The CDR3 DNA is TGTGCCAGCAGTTTCCTTTTAGCGGGGAGCTCCTACAATGAGCAGTTCTTC. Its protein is CASSFLLAGSSYNEQFF.

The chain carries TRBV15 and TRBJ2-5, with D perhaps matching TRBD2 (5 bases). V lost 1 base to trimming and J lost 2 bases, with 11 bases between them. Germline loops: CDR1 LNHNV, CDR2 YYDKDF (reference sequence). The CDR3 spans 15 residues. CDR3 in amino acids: CATSRVGGRQETQYF. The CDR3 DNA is TGTGCCACCAGCAGAGTGGGCGGGCGACAAGAGACCCAGTACTTC.

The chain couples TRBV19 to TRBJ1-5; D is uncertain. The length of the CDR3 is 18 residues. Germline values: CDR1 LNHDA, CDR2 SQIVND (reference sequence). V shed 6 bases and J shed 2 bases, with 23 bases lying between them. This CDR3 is CASSLYSFGTRGNQPQHF. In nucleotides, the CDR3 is TGTGCCAGTAGCCTGTATTCGTTCGGTACGCGGGGCAATCAGCCCCAGCATTTT.

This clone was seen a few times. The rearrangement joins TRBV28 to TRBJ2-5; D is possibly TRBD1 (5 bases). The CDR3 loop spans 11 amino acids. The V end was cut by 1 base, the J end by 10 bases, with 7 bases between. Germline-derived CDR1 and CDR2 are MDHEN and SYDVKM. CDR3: CASSLFQGQYF. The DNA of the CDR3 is TGTGCCAGCAGTTTATTCCAGGGCCAGTACTTC.